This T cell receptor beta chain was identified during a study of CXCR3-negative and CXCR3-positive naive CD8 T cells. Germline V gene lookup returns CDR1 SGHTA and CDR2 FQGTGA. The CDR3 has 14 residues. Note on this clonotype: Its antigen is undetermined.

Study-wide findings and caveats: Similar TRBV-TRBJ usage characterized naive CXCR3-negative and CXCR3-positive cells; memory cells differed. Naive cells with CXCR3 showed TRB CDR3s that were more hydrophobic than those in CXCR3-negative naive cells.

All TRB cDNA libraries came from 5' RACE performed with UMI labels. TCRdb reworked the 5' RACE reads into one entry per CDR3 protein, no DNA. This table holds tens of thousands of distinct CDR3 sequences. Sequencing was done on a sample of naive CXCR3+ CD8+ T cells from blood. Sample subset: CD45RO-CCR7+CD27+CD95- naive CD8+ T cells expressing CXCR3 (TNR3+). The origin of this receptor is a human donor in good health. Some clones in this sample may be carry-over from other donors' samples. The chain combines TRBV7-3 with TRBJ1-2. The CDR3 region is CASSPQSGDYGYTF.